This is a list of T cell receptor beta chains from one sample in a study of blood T cell repertoires in COVID-19. TCRdb's table, derived via immunoSEQ multiplex PCR, lists solely in-frame clones and lacks some. The sample consists of about 130,000 clones, 92% of them appearing once. The sequencing sample was made of peripheral blood. These receptors were taken from a man aged 45-60 years with COVID-19, enrolled during active disease. CDR3s include the opening cysteine and the closing phenylalanine or tryptophan. A D gene is named only where the DNA matches it firmly. Size tells how often a clone was seen (once, few, many) or the class of an expanded clone, and some rows leave it out.

TRBV18	TRBD2	TRBJ2-1	15	once	CASSPSSGANNEQFF	TGTGCCAGCTCACCGTCGAGCGGGGCGAACAATGAGCAGTTCTTC
TRBV18	TRBD2	TRBJ2-5	14	NA	CASSASGSGETQYF	TGTGCCAGCTCTGCTAGCGGGAGCGGCGAGACCCAGTACTTC
TRBV21-1	NA	TRBJ2-1	20	NA	CASSKDCGRPYLSSYNEQFF	TGTGCCAGCAGCAAAGATTGCGGGAGGCCTTACCTGAGCTCCTACAATGAGCAGTTCTTC
TRBV5-1	TRBD2	TRBJ2-2	15	NA	CASRKREGLSGELFF	TGCGCCAGCCGGAAGCGGGAGGGCCTGAGCGGGGAGCTGTTTTTT
TRBV6-1	TRBD2	TRBJ2-1	17	NA	CASSESWGLAGDNEQFF	TGTGCCAGCAGTGAAAGTTGGGGACTAGCGGGAGACAATGAGCAGTTCTTC
TRBV19	TRBD1	TRBJ2-2	17	NA	CASTLLPTGSHTGELFF	TGTGCCAGTACCCTTCTACCGACAGGGTCCCACACCGGGGAGCTGTTTTTT
TRBV5-1	TRBD2	TRBJ2-5	16	NA	CASSPGTSGSGETQYF	TGCGCCAGCAGCCCAGGGACTAGCGGGAGTGGGGAGACCCAGTACTTC
TRBV6-1	NA	TRBJ2-2	13	NA	CASSEARGGELFF	TGTGCCAGCAGTGAAGCTAGGGGCGGGGAGCTGTTTTTT
TRBV5-1	NA	TRBJ1-1	13	NA	CASSGQLNTEAFF	TGCGCCAGCAGTGGGCAGTTGAACACTGAAGCTTTCTTT
TRBV18	NA	TRBJ1-2	15	NA	CASSPYDTGSYGYTF	TGTGCCAGCTCACCTTACGACACAGGTTCTTATGGCTACACCTTC
TRBV5-1	NA	TRBJ2-2	15	NA	CASEEAGRNTGELFF	TGCGCCAGCGAGGAGGCGGGACGGAACACCGGGGAGCTGTTTTTT
TRBV27	NA	TRBJ1-2	14	few	CASRSLESKYGYTF	TGTGCCAGCCGGTCCCTTGAGTCTAAATATGGCTACACCTTC
TRBV14	TRBD1	TRBJ1-4	15	NA	CASSREQGTNEKLFF	TGTGCCAGCAGCCGCGAACAGGGGACTAATGAAAAACTGTTTTTT
TRBV12-3/TRBV12-4	TRBD1	TRBJ2-4	12	NA	CASSSSGQIQYF	TGTGCCAGCAGCTCCTCGGGACAGATTCAGTACTTC
TRBV27	TRBD1	TRBJ1-1	15	NA	CASSWTGAANTEAFF	TGTGCCAGCAGCTGGACAGGGGCCGCAAACACTGAAGCTTTCTTT
TRBV18	NA	TRBJ2-5	13	NA	CASNPREKETQYF	TGTGCCAGTAACCCGCGGGAAAAAGAGACCCAGTACTTC
TRBV18	TRBD2	TRBJ2-1	15	NA	CASSPPSGAYNEQFF	TGTGCCAGCTCACCCCCTAGCGGAGCCTACAATGAGCAGTTCTTC